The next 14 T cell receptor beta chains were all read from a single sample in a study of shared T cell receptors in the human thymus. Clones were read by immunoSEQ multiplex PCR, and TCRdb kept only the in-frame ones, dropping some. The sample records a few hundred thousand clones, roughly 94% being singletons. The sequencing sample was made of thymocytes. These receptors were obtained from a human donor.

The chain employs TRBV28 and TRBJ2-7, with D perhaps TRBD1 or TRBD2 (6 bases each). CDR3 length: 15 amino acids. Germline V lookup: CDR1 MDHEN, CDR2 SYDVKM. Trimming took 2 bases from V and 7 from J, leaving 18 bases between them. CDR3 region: CASSLRRGTTREQYF. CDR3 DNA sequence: TGTGCCAGCAGTTTACGGAGGGGGACGACTCGGGAGCAGTACTTC.

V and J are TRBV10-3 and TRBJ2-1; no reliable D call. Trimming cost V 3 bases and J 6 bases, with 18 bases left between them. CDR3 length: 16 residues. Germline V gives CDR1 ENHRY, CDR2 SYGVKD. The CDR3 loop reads CAISDRGTPWGNEQFF. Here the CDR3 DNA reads TGTGCCATCAGTGACCGCGGAACCCCCTGGGGCAATGAGCAGTTCTTC.

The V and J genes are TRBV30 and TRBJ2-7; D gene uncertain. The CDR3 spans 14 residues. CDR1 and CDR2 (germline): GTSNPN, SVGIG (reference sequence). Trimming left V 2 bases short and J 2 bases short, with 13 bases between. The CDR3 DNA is TGTGCCTGGAGTAGTTGGCTCCAGCCCTACGAGCAGTACTTC. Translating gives CAWSSWLQPYEQYF.

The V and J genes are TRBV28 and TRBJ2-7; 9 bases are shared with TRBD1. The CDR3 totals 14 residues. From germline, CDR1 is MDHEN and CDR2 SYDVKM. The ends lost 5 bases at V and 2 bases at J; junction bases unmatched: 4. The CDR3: CASSMGQGAYEQYF. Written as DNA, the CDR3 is TGTGCCAGCAGTATGGGACAGGGCGCCTACGAGCAGTACTTC.

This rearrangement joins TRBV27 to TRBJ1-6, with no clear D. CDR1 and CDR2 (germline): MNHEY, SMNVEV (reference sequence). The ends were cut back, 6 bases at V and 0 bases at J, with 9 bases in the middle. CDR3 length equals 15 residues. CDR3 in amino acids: CASSVGSSYNSPLHF. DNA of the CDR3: TGTGCCAGCAGCGTAGGGAGCTCCTATAATTCACCCCTCCACTTT.

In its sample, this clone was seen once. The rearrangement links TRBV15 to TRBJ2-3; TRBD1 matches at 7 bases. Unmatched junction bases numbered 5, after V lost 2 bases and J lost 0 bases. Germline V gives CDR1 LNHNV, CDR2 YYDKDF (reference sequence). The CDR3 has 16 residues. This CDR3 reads CATSRSTGFSTDTQYF. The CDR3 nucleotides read TGTGCCACCAGCAGATCGACAGGGTTTAGCACAGATACGCAGTATTTT.

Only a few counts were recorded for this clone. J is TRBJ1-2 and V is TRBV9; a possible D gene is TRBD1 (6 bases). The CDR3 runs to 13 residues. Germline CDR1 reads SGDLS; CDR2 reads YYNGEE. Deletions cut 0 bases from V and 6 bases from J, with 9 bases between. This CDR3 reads CASSVGQANGYTF. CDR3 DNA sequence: TGTGCCAGCAGCGTAGGACAGGCTAATGGCTACACCTTC. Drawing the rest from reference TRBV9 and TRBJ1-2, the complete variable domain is DSGVTQTPKHLITATGQRVTLRCSPRSGDLSVYWYQQSLDQGLQFLIQYYNGEERAKGNILERFSAQQFPDLHSELNLSSLELGDSALYFCASSVGQANGYTFGSGTRLTVV.

The CDR3 spells CASSLAWREDSYNEQFF. As DNA, the CDR3 is TGTGCCAGCAGCTTAGCGTGGCGGGAGGACTCCTACAATGAGCAGTTCTTC. The chain combines TRBV7-9 with TRBJ2-1; TRBD2 agrees at 8 bases. The V gene's germline CDR1 is SEHNR and CDR2 FQNEAQ (reference sequence). The CDR3 loop spans 17 amino acids. With 0 bases clipped from V and 0 bases from J, the junction kept 4 bases outside the gene matches.

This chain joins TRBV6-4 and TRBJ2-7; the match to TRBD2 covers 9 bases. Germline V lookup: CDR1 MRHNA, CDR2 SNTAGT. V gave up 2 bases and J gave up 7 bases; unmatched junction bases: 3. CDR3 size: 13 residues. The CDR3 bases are TGTGCCAGCAGTGACCATACTAGCGGGGAGCAGTACTTC. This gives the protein CASSDHTSGEQYF.

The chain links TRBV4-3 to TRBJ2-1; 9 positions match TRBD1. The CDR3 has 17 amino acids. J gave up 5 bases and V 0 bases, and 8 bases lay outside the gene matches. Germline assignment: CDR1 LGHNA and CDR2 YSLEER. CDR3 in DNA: TGCGCCAGCAGCCAAGATGTTAGAGGACAGGGGCACAATGAGCAGTTCTTC. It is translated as CASSQDVRGQGHNEQFF.

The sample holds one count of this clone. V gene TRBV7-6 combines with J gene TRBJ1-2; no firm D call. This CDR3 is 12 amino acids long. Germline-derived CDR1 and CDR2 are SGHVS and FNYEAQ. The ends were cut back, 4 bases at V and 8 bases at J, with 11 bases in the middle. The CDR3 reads CASSSTPWGYTF. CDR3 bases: TGTGCCAGCAGCTCAACACCCTGGGGCTACACCTTC.

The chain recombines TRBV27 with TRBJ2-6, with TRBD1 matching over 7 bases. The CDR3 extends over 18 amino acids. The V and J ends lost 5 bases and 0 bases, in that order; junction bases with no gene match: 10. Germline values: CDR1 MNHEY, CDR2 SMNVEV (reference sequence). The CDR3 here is CASSPPRDSSSGANVLTF. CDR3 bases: TGTGCCAGCAGTCCACCCCGGGACAGCTCCTCTGGGGCCAACGTCCTGACTTTC.

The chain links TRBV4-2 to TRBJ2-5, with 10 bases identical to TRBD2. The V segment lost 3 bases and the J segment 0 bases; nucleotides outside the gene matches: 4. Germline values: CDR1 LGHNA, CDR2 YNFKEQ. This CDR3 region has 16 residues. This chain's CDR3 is CASSQRTSGDQETQYF. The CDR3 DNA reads TGTGCCAGCAGCCAGCGGACTAGCGGAGACCAAGAGACCCAGTACTTC.

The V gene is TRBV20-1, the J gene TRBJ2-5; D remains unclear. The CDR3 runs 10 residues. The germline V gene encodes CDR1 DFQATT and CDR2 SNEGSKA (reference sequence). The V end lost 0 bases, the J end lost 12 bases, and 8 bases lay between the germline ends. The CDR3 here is CSARDGQKYF. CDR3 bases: TGCAGTGCTAGAGATGGGCAGAAGTACTTC.